Below are 15 T cell receptor beta chains sequenced from a single sample in a study of blood T cell repertoires in COVID-19. Assay: immunoSEQ multiplex PCR; the TCRdb copy retains only in-frame clones and omits some. The sample consists of 110,000 to 150,000 clones, over 75% of them appearing once. The specimen was peripheral blood. The receptors shown here come from a human donor in a cohort sampled during active COVID-19.

This rearrangement joins TRBV3-1 (or the pseudogene TRBV3-2) to TRBJ1-2; D perhaps matches TRBD1 (6 bases). Germline CDR1 and CDR2: LGHDT and YNNKEL (reference sequence). V lost 2 bases to trimming and J lost 9 bases, with 16 bases between them. The length of the CDR3 is 14 residues. In nucleotides, the CDR3 is TGTGCCAGCAGCCAAAGGGGGGGGGCAACTAGCTACACCTTC. This sequence encodes CASSQRGGATSYTF.

The chain recombines TRBV5-1 with TRBJ1-4, with TRBD1 identical over 9 bases. Per germline, CDR1 SGHRS and CDR2 YFSETQ. The ends lost 0 bases at V and 5 bases at J; junction bases unmatched: 5. This CDR3 comprises 16 residues. The chain's CDR3 is CASSLGAGTGNEKLFF. Here the CDR3 DNA reads TGCGCCAGCAGCTTGGGGGCCGGGACAGGGAATGAAAAACTGTTTTTT.

The chain is built from TRBV28 and TRBJ1-4; perhaps TRBD1 as D (6 bases). The CDR3 contains 15 residues. The ends were cut back, 3 bases at V and 10 bases at J, with 18 bases in the middle. Germline V gives CDR1 MDHEN, CDR2 SYDVKM. The DNA for the CDR3 is TGTGCCAGCAGTTTGGGGGCCGGTCGTCGCGTAAAACTGTTTTTT. This gives the protein CASSLGAGRRVKLFF. The whole variable domain, remainder taken from reference TRBV28 and TRBJ1-4, is DVKVTQSSRYLVKRTGEKVFLECVQDMDHENMFWYRQDPGLGLRLIYFSYDVKMKEKGDIPEGYSVSREKKERFSLILESASTNQTSMYLCASSLGAGRRVKLFFGSGTQLSVL.

The chain combines TRBV3-1 (or the pseudogene TRBV3-2) with TRBJ2-5; 9 bases fit TRBD2. Losses at the gene ends were 4 bases for V and 4 bases for J; bases not matched to a gene: 16. The germline V gene has CDR1 LGHDT and CDR2 YNNKEL (reference sequence). The CDR3 is 18 residues long. CDR3 amino acids: CASSPGLSLAGLGETQYF. The CDR3 DNA follows: TGTGCCAGCAGCCCGGGGCTCTCACTAGCGGGTCTGGGAGAGACCCAGTACTTC.

This clone has just a few counts. The chain couples TRBV7-8 to TRBJ2-7, with D uncertain. The V end lost 3 bases, the J end lost 5 bases, and 11 bases lay between the germline ends. Germline-derived CDR1 and CDR2 are SGHVS and FQNEAQ. The CDR3 is made up of 13 amino acids. The DNA for the CDR3 is TGTGCCAGCAGCTTGCAGGCATACCACGAGCAGTACGTC. As protein: CASSLQAYHEQYV.

V and J are TRBV5-6 and TRBJ1-1; 10 bases are a match to TRBD1. Germline loops: CDR1 SGHDT, CDR2 YYEEEE. Trimming at V came to 0 bases and at J to 4 bases, leaving 3 bases not matched to a gene. The CDR3 consists of 15 residues. For the CDR3, the DNA is TGTGCCAGCAGCTTGGTACGGACAGGGGGCACTGAAGCTTTCTTT. The encoded protein is CASSLVRTGGTEAFF.

The V call is TRBV5-4, the J call TRBJ2-2; TRBD2 agrees at 12 bases. Looked up from germline, CDR1 is SGHNT and CDR2 is YYREEE (reference sequence). Unmatched junction bases numbered 14, after V lost 4 bases and J lost 7 bases. This CDR3 is 18 amino acids long. CDR3 sequence (DNA): TGTGCCAGCAGCCGAGACGGGACTAGCGGGCCCTACGGCGGGGAGCTGTTTTTT. Its protein is CASSRDGTSGPYGGELFF.

V is TRBV7-9 and J is TRBJ1-5; 9 bases fit TRBD1. V was clipped by 1 base and J by 4 bases; unmatched bases: 8. Germline V CDR1 and CDR2: SEHNR, FQNEAQ (reference sequence). The CDR3 loop spans 17 amino acids. The CDR3: CASSLGTGAGLNQPQHF. As DNA, the CDR3 is TGTGCCAGCAGCTTAGGGACAGGGGCGGGATTGAATCAGCCCCAGCATTTT.

The rearrangement uses TRBV18 and TRBJ1-2; D perhaps matches TRBD1 (6 bases). In germline, CDR1 is KGHSH, CDR2 LQKENI. There are 15 residues in the CDR3. V gave up 0 bases and J gave up 4 bases, with 12 bases separating them. The CDR3 nucleotides read TGTGCCAGCTCACCACCATCTACAGGGTTCTATGGCTACACCTTC. Translated, it gives CASSPPSTGFYGYTF. Filled out from reference TRBV18 and TRBJ1-2, the complete variable domain reads NAGVMQNPRHLVRRRGQEARLRCSPMKGHSHVYWYRQLPEEGLKFMVYLQKENIIDESGMPKERFSAEFPKEGPSILRIQQVVRGDSAAYFCASSPPSTGFYGYTFGSGTRLTVV.

The gene calls are TRBV7-3 and TRBJ1-1; D remains unclear. This CDR3 has 13 amino acids. CDR1 and CDR2 from the germline V gene are SGHTA and FQGTGA. V dropped 3 bases and J dropped 4 bases, with 9 bases sitting between them. CDR3 loop: CASSFSEFTEAFF. The DNA of the CDR3 is TGTGCCAGCAGCTTTAGTGAGTTCACTGAAGCTTTCTTT.

This clone was seen a single time. J is TRBJ2-2 and V is TRBV7-3; 12 positions match TRBD1. The CDR3 has 16 amino acids. Germline V gives CDR1 SGHTA, CDR2 FQGTGA. J gave up 7 bases and V 3 bases, and 6 bases lay outside the gene matches. CDR3: CASSFRGTGGNGELFF. DNA for the CDR3: TGTGCCAGCAGCTTTCGAGGGACAGGGGGCAACGGGGAGCTGTTTTTT.

This clone was counted a single time. This chain links TRBV19 with TRBJ2-5, with 10 bases lining up with TRBD2. V trimming: 0 bases; J trimming: 14 bases; junction bases outside the gene matches: 9. Germline V gene lookup returns CDR1 LNHDA and CDR2 SQIVND (reference sequence). The CDR3 has 14 residues. CDR3 protein: CASSIDPSGGPGYF. In nucleotides, the CDR3 is TGTGCCAGTAGTATAGACCCTAGCGGGGGACCGGGATACTTC.

The chain links TRBV28 to TRBJ2-3, with 12 bases matching TRBD2. This CDR3 contains 17 residues. The V gene's germline CDR1 is MDHEN and CDR2 SYDVKM. Trimming took 2 bases from V and 4 from J; bases not matched to a gene: 7. The CDR3: CASSLVLAGGPPDTQYF. DNA for the CDR3: TGTGCCAGCAGTTTAGTCCTAGCGGGAGGGCCCCCAGATACGCAGTATTTT.

This chain joins TRBV19 and TRBJ2-7; 8 bases agree with TRBD2. The trim removed 1 base at V and 6 bases at J, leaving 8 bases unmatched. CDR3 size: 15 residues. The germline V gene encodes CDR1 LNHDA and CDR2 SQIVND (reference sequence). The CDR3 coding sequence is TGTGCCAGTAGTATAGGGACTAGCCTTTCGGGCGAGCAGTACTTC. It translates to CASSIGTSLSGEQYF.

The chain is built from TRBV7-9 and TRBJ2-5; D possibly corresponds to TRBD1 (6 bases). This CDR3 comprises 14 residues. In germline, CDR1 is SEHNR, CDR2 FQNEAQ (reference sequence). Trimming removed 7 bases from V and 2 bases from J, with 14 bases in between. CDR3 nucleotide sequence: TGTGCCAGCAACTCTGGGGGCCCTCAAGAGACCCAGTACTTC. Amino acid sequence: CASNSGGPQETQYF.